This TCR beta chain was recovered during a study of post-analysis software for immune sequencing data. Study details: Relapsing-remitting, secondary progressive and progressive-relapsing courses of multiple sclerosis were included. Broader study findings: TRBV5-6, TRBV5-1 and TRBV20-1 belonged to a set of about five TRBV segments that were more frequent in patients than controls. Controls significantly exceeded multiple sclerosis patients in normalized Chao1 diversity. Samples made in the same batch grouped tightly together by F measure.

This clonotype was observed a handful of times. Its cognate antigen is unknown. CDR3 length equals 16 residues. From germline, CDR1 is SGHNT and CDR2 YYREEE (reference sequence). Trimming removed 4 bases from V and 3 bases from J; junction bases left unmatched: 6. Unique molecular identifiers were carried by the TCR beta cDNA libraries. Starting from roughly 1.1 to 9.2 million T cells, the study yielded about 500,000 cDNA molecules. TCRdb re-called the PCR reads through MiXCR, storing one row per CDR3 protein. Seen here are about 810,000 distinct CDR3 sequences, approximately 57% observed once, and the top ten hold approximately 4.2%.

The receptor's source is a girl aged 10 to 17 with multiple sclerosis. The specimen sequenced was blood. J is TRBJ2-3 and V is TRBV5-4, with 12 bases fitting TRBD1. CDR3 DNA sequence: TGTGCCAGCAGCCGGCCGGGACAGGGGGCGACAGATACGCAGTATTTT. Translation: CASSRPGQGATDTQYF.